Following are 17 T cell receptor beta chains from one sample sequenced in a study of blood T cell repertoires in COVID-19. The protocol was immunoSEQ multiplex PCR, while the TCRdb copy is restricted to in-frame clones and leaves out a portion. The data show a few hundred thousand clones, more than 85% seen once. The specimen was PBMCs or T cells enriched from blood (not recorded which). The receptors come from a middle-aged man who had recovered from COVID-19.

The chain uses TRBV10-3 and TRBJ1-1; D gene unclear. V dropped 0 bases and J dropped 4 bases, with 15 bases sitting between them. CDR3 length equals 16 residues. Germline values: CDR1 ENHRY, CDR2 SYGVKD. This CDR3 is CAISESGGLGGTEAFF. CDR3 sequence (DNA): TGTGCCATCAGTGAGTCAGGAGGCCTGGGTGGCACTGAAGCTTTCTTT.

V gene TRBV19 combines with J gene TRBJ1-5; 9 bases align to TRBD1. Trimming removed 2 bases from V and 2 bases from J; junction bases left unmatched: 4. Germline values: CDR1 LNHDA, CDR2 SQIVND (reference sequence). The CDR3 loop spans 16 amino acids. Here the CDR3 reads CASSITGGRGNQPQHF. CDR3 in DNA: TGTGCCAGTAGTATAACAGGGGGCAGGGGCAATCAGCCCCAGCATTTT. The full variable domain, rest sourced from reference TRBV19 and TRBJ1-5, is DGGITQSPKYLFRKEGQNVTLSCEQNLNHDAMYWYRQDPGQGLRLIYYSQIVNDFQKGDIAEGYSVSREKKESFPLTVTSAQKNPTAFYLCASSITGGRGNQPQHFGDGTRLSIL.

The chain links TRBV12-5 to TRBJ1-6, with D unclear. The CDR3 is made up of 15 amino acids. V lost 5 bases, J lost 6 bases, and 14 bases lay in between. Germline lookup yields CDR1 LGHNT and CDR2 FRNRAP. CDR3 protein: CASGPAVRGNSPLHF. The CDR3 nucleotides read TGTGCTAGTGGTCCCGCCGTACGCGGTAATTCACCCCTCCACTTT.

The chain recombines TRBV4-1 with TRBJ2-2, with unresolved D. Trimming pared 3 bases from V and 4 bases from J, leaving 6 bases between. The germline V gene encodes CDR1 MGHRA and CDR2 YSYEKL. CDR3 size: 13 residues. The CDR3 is CASSQEITGELFF. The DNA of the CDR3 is TGCGCCAGCAGCCAGGAGATCACCGGGGAGCTGTTTTTT.

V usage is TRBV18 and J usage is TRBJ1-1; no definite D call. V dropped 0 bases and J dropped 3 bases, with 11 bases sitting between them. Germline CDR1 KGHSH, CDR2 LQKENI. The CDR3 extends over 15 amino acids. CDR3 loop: CASSPPLPPDTEAFF. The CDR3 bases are TGTGCCAGCTCACCACCGCTCCCTCCGGACACTGAAGCTTTCTTT.

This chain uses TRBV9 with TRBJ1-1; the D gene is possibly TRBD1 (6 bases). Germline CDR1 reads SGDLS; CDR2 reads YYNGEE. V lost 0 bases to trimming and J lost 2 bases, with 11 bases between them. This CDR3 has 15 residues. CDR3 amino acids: CASSVVAGANTEAFF. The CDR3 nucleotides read TGTGCCAGCAGCGTAGTGGCAGGGGCCAACACTGAAGCTTTCTTT. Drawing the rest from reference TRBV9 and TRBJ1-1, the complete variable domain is DSGVTQTPKHLITATGQRVTLRCSPRSGDLSVYWYQQSLDQGLQFLIQYYNGEERAKGNILERFSAQQFPDLHSELNLSSLELGDSALYFCASSVVAGANTEAFFGQGTRLTVV.

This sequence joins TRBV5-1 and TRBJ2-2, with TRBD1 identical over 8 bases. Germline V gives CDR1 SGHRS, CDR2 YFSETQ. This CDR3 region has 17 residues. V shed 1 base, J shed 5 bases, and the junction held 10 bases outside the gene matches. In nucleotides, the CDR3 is TGCGCCAGCAGCTTGAGGCAGGGGGCCCCCAGGACCGGGGAGCTGTTTTTT. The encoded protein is CASSLRQGAPRTGELFF.

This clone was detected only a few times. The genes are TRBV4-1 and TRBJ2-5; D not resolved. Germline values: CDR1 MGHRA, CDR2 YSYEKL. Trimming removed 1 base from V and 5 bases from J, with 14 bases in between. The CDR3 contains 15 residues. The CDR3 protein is CASSQGDLVEETQYF. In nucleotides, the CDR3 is TGCGCCAGCAGCCAAGGAGACTTGGTGGAGGAGACCCAGTACTTC.

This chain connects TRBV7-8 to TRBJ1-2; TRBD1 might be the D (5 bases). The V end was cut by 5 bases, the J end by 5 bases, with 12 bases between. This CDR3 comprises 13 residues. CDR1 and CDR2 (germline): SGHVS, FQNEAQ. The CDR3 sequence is CASSPQGGYGYTF. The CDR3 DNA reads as TGTGCCAGCAGCCCCCAGGGTGGGTATGGCTACACCTTC.

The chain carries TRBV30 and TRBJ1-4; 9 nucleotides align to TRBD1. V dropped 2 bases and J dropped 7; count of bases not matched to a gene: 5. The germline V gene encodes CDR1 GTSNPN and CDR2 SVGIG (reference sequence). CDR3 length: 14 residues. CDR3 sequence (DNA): TGTGCCTGGAGTAGATGGACAGGGGTTGAAAAACTGTTTTTT. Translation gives CAWSRWTGVEKLFF.

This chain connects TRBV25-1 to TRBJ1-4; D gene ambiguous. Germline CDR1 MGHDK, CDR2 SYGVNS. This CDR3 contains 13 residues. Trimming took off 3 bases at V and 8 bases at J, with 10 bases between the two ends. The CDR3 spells CASSDRLWEKLFF. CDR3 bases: TGTGCCAGCAGTGACAGGCTATGGGAAAAACTGTTTTTT.

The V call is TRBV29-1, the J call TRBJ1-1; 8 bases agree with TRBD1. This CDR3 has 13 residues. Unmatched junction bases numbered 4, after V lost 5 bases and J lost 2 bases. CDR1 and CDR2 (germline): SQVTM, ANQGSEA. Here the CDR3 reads CSVLQGGNTEAFF. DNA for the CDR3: TGCAGCGTTTTACAGGGGGGAAACACTGAAGCTTTCTTT.

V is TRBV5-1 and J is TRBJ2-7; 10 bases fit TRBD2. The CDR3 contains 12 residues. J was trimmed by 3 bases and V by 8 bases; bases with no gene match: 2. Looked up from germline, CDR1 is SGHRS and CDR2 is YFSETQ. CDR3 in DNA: TGCGCCAGTACTAGCGGGGACTACGAGCAGTACTTC. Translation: CASTSGDYEQYF.

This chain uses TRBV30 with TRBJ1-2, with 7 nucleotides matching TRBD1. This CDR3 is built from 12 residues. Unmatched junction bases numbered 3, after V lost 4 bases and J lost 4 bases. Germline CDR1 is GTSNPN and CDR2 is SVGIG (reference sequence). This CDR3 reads CAWTDRTYGYTF. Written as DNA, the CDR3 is TGTGCCTGGACGGACAGGACCTATGGCTACACCTTC.

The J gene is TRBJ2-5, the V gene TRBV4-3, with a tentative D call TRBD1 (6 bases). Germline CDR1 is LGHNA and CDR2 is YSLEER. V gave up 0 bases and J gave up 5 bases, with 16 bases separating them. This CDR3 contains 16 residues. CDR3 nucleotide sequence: TGCGCCAGCAGCCAAGACGCTTCAGGGGCCTGGGAGACCCAGTACTTC. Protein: CASSQDASGAWETQYF.

CDR3: CASSLGRPRGDSYEQYF. The CDR3 region has the DNA TGTGCCAGCAGCTTAGGCCGACCGCGGGGGGACTCCTACGAGCAGTACTTC. The chain couples TRBV13 to TRBJ2-7; 8 bases match TRBD2. The CDR3 is 17 amino acids. The germline V gene has CDR1 PRHDT and CDR2 FYEKMQ (reference sequence). Trimming took 0 bases from V and 0 from J; bases not matched to a gene: 7.

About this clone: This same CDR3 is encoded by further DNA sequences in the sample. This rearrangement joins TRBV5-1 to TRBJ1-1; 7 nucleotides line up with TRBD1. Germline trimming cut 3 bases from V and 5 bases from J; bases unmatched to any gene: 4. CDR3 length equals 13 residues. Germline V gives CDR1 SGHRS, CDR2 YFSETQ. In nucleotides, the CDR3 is TGCGCCAGCAGCTCTCAGGGGGGTACTGAAGCTTTCTTT. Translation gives CASSSQGGTEAFF. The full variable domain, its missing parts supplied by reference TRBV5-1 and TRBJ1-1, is KAGVTQTPRYLIKTRGQQVTLSCSPISGHRSVSWYQQTPGQGLQFLFEYFSETQRNKGNFPGRFSGRQFSNSRSEMNVSTLELGDSALYLCASSSQGGTEAFFGQGTRLTVV.